Listed below are T cell receptor beta chains from one sample, sequenced in a study of human T cells and chemical hapten exposure. TCRdb reprocessed the RACE reads via MiXCR and lists one record per CDR3 protein. The sample holds roughly 43,000 distinct CDR3 sequences, about 4% seen once. The sample consisted of whole blood. These receptors came from a human donor in good health. Some clones in this sample may be carry-over from other donors' samples. CDR3s include the opening cysteine and the closing phenylalanine or tryptophan. D genes are given only for firm matches. Some rows have no size entry. The others give once, few or many, or a class for an expanded clone.

D gene: .
V gene: TRBV6-5
J gene: TRBJ2-2
clone size: many
CDR3 protein: CASSSRRTYTGELFF
CDR3 DNA: TGTGCCAGCAGTTCCCGGAGGACTTACACCGGGGAGCTGTTTTTT

D gene: .
V gene: TRBV29-1
J gene: TRBJ1-1
clone size: many
CDR3 protein: CSAEGMRTEAFF
CDR3 DNA: TGCAGCGCGGAGGGAATGAGGACTGAAGCTTTCTTT

D gene: TRBD2
V gene: TRBV6-1
J gene: TRBJ2-1
clone size: many
CDR3 protein: CASSGGPFSGRAFGNEQFF
CDR3 DNA: TGTGCCAGCAGCGGGGGGCCTTTTAGCGGGAGGGCCTTTGGGAATGAGCAGTTCTTC

D gene: TRBD2
V gene: TRBV28
J gene: TRBJ2-7
clone size: once
CDR3 protein: CASTTGGTSKYEQYF
CDR3 DNA: TGTGCCAGCACCACGGGCGGGACTAGCAAGTACGAGCAGTACTTC

D gene: TRBD1
V gene: TRBV18
J gene: TRBJ2-1
clone size: .
CDR3 protein: CASSPAGTGIDEQFF
CDR3 DNA: TGTGCCAGCTCACCAGCCGGGACAGGGATCGATGAGCAGTTCTTC

D gene: .
V gene: TRBV3-1
J gene: TRBJ2-7
clone size: many
CDR3 protein: CASSQDGVGYEQYF
CDR3 DNA: TGTGCCAGCAGCCAAGATGGGGTCGGGTACGAGCAGTACTTC

D gene: .
V gene: TRBV29-1
J gene: TRBJ1-2
clone size: many
CDR3 protein: CSVESVNYGYTF
CDR3 DNA: TGCAGCGTTGAGTCGGTTAACTATGGCTACACCTTC

D gene: .
V gene: TRBV12-3/TRBV12-4
J gene: TRBJ2-7
clone size: many
CDR3 protein: CASSFESWLADSSYEQYF
CDR3 DNA: TGTGCCAGCAGTTTTGAGTCCTGGTTAGCGGACAGCTCCTACGAGCAGTACTTC

D gene: .
V gene: TRBV28
J gene: TRBJ2-7
clone size: many
CDR3 protein: CASSLLTAGTAAYEQYF
CDR3 DNA: TGTGCCAGCAGTTTATTGACTGCCGGGACCGCTGCCTACGAGCAGTACTTC

D gene: .
V gene: TRBV20-1
J gene: TRBJ2-7
clone size: many
CDR3 protein: CSASGQIYEQYF
CDR3 DNA: TGCAGTGCGTCCGGACAGATCTACGAGCAGTACTTC

D gene: .
V gene: TRBV7-9
J gene: TRBJ1-3
clone size: few
CDR3 protein: CASSLATGNTIYF
CDR3 DNA: TGTGCCAGCAGCTTGGCAACCGGGAACACCATATATTTT

D gene: TRBD2
V gene: TRBV28
J gene: TRBJ2-7
clone size: many
CDR3 protein: CASTTSGTYEQYF
CDR3 DNA: TGTGCCAGCACGACTAGCGGTACCTACGAGCAGTACTTC

D gene: .
V gene: TRBV28
J gene: TRBJ1-1
clone size: few
CDR3 protein: CAARRITEAFF
CDR3 DNA: TGTGCCGCTAGGCGGATTACTGAAGCTTTCTTT

D gene: .
V gene: TRBV10-2
J gene: TRBJ2-5
clone size: many
CDR3 protein: CASYGRGRETQETQYF
CDR3 DNA: TGCGCCAGCTACGGCAGGGGACGGGAGACCCAAGAGACCCAGTACTTC

D gene: TRBD2
V gene: TRBV29-1
J gene: TRBJ2-7
clone size: many
CDR3 protein: CSVRTSGSVYEQYF
CDR3 DNA: TGCAGCGTTCGGACTAGCGGTTCCGTCTACGAGCAGTACTTC

D gene: .
V gene: TRBV3-1
J gene: TRBJ2-7
clone size: .
CDR3 protein: CASSPGPLNSYEQYF
CDR3 DNA: TGTGCCAGCAGCCCCGGACCATTAAATTCCTACGAGCAGTACTTC

D gene: TRBD1
V gene: TRBV19
J gene: TRBJ2-6
clone size: many
CDR3 protein: CASSFRPQGTGANVLTF
CDR3 DNA: TGTGCCAGTAGTTTTCGCCCACAGGGGACTGGGGCCAACGTCCTGACTTTC

D gene: TRBD2
V gene: TRBV20-1
J gene: TRBJ2-3
clone size: many
CDR3 protein: CSASVLAGVVDTQYF
CDR3 DNA: TGCAGTGCTAGCGTCCTAGCGGGAGTGGTGGATACGCAGTATTTT

D gene: .
V gene: TRBV9
J gene: TRBJ2-1
clone size: many
CDR3 protein: CASSVATGGRQYNEQFF
CDR3 DNA: TGTGCCAGCAGCGTAGCTACTGGGGGGAGACAGTACAATGAGCAGTTCTTC

D gene: .
V gene: TRBV20-1
J gene: TRBJ1-1
clone size: .
CDR3 protein: CSARYGHEAFF
CDR3 DNA: TGCAGTGCTAGGTACGGCCACGAAGCTTTCTTT

D gene: .
V gene: TRBV27
J gene: TRBJ2-7
clone size: many
CDR3 protein: CASRPQYF
CDR3 DNA: TGTGCCAGCAGACCTCAGTACTTC